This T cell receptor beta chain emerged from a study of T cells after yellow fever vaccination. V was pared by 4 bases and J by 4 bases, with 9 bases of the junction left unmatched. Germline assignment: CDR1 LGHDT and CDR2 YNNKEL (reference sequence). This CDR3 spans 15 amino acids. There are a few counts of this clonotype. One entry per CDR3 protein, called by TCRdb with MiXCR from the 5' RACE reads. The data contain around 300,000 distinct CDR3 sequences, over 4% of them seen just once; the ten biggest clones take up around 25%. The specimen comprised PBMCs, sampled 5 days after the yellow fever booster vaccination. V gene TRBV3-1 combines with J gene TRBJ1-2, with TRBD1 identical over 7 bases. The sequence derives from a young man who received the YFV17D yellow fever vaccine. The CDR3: CASSPTTGIGYGYTF. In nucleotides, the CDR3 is TGTGCCAGCAGCCCGACGACAGGGATTGGCTATGGCTACACCTTC. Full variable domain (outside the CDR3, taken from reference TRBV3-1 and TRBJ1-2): DTAVSQTPKYLVTQMGNDKSIKCEQNLGHDTMYWYKQDSKKFLKIMFSYNNKELIINETVPNRFSPKSPDKAHLNLHINSLELGDSAVYFCASSPTTGIGYGYTFGSGTRLTVV.